The rows below give T cell receptor beta chains drawn from one sample of a study of T cells in Graves' hyperthyroidism and ophthalmopathy. In TCRdb, the multiplex PCR reads were re-called with MiXCR into one record per CDR3 protein. The table shows about 380,000 distinct CDR3 sequences, with approximately 18% occurring only once. Specimen: blood. The receptors stem from a man aged 18 to 30 with Graves' ophthalmopathy. Each CDR3 is given with its conserved first and last residue. The order of the fields is D gene, V gene, J gene, clone size, CDR3 DNA, CDR3 protein. The D gene is left open where the match is weak. The listing skips clone size in some rows; elsewhere it reads once, few, many or a size class.

TRBD1	TRBV7-2	TRBJ2-2	many	TGTGCCAGCAGCCACGGGACAGAGAACACCGGGGAGCTGTTTTTT	CASSHGTENTGELFF
TRBD2	TRBV5-6	TRBJ2-3	NA	TGTGCCAGCAGCGGAGGCGGGGGGAGCACAGATACGCAGTATTTT	CASSGGGGSTDTQYF
TRBD2	TRBV5-1	TRBJ2-7	many	TGCGCCAGCAGCTTGAAAGCGGTAGCGGGGGCCGAGCAGTACTTC	CASSLKAVAGAEQYF
NA	TRBV7-9	TRBJ1-1	many	TGTGCCAGCAGCTCCCAACAGGGACCAGCTTTCTTT	CASSSQQGPAFF
NA	TRBV6-5	TRBJ1-2	NA	TGTGCCAGCAGTTACTCTAGCGGGGCGAGTGGCTACACCTTC	CASSYSSGASGYTF
NA	TRBV2	TRBJ2-5	NA	TGTGCCAGCAGTGTCGGACAGCTTAAAAAAGAGACCCAGTACTTC	CASSVGQLKKETQYF
NA	TRBV7-2	TRBJ1-1	many	TGTGCCAGCACCCTCGGGGGTGGAATGAACACTGAAGCTTTCTTT	CASTLGGGMNTEAFF
NA	TRBV11-2	TRBJ2-3	many	TGTGCCAGCAGCCCGGAGGCTCACACAGATACGCAGTATTTT	CASSPEAHTDTQYF
NA	TRBV2	TRBJ2-5	NA	TGTGCCAGCAGTTTATCGATTCGGGGGTTGGCGACCCAGTACTTC	CASSLSIRGLATQYF
NA	TRBV24-1	TRBJ2-7	NA	TGTGCCACCAGTGATACCCCCAATAACAAGGGAACCTACAATGAGCAGTACTTC	CATSDTPNNKGTYNEQYF
TRBD1	TRBV18	TRBJ2-7	NA	TGTGCCAGCTCACCTACGGGACAGAAATACGAGCAGTACTTC	CASSPTGQKYEQYF
TRBD2	TRBV12-3/TRBV12-4	TRBJ2-3	many	TGTGCCAGCAGCTTAAGGCTAGCGGGGGGGCAAGATACGCAGTATTTT	CASSLRLAGGQDTQYF
NA	TRBV27	TRBJ1-2	many	TGTGCCAGCAGTCCATCGGACCCGGCCTATGGCTACACCTTC	CASSPSDPAYGYTF
NA	TRBV27	TRBJ1-5	NA	TGTGCCACCGGGGCAGGGCTTCAGCCCCAGCATTTT	CATGAGLQPQHF
NA	TRBV20-1	TRBJ1-5	NA	TGCAGTGCTAGAGATCAGGAATATAGCAATCAGCCCCAGCATTTT	CSARDQEYSNQPQHF
NA	TRBV7-7	TRBJ2-1	many	TGTGCCAGCAGCTTAGGTCCACAGGGCTCCAATTATGAGCAGTTCTTC	CASSLGPQGSNYEQFF
NA	TRBV28	TRBJ1-2	NA	TGTGCCAGCATTGGGCGCTATGGCTACACCTTC	CASIGRYGYTF
NA	TRBV10-3	TRBJ1-4	many	TGTGCCGTCCGGGACGCAACTAATGAAAAACTGTTTTTT	CAVRDATNEKLFF
NA	TRBV13	TRBJ2-7	many	TGTGCCAGCAGCCACGCTGCCTACGAGCAGTACTTC	CASSHAAYEQYF
NA	TRBV5-8	TRBJ2-3	few	TGTGCCAGCAGCTTGGGTGGACTCCCCACAGATACGCAGTATTTT	CASSLGGLPTDTQYF
NA	TRBV20-1	TRBJ2-3	many	TGCAGTGCCAGAGGGAGAACCACAGATACGCAGTATTTT	CSARGRTTDTQYF
NA	TRBV29-1	TRBJ2-7	many	TGCAGCGCGCAGACCGGGGGCGGGTACGAGCAGTACTTC	CSAQTGGGYEQYF
NA	TRBV20-1	TRBJ1-6	few	TGCAGTGCTAGAGATTGGGGGTTAGTGAATTCACCCCTCCACTTT	CSARDWGLVNSPLHF
NA	TRBV5-6	TRBJ2-7	few	TGTGCCAGCAGCTTAGGGGCGATCTACGAGCAGTACTTC	CASSLGAIYEQYF
NA	TRBV4-2	TRBJ1-2	NA	TGTGCCAGCAGCGAGGACAGTTCGCCTAACTATGGCTACACCTTC	CASSEDSSPNYGYTF
NA	TRBV7-2	TRBJ1-6	many	TGTGCCAGCAGCTTAGTGGACGGCGGGAGCTCCTATAATTCACCCCTCCACTTT	CASSLVDGGSSYNSPLHF
NA	TRBV7-6	TRBJ2-2	few	TGTGCCAGCAAAGGGCGAGGCTACACCGGGGAGCTGTTTTTT	CASKGRGYTGELFF
TRBD1	TRBV6-1	TRBJ1-2	once	TGTGCCAGCAGTGAAGGGGGACAGGGGCTCTATGGCTACACCTTC	CASSEGGQGLYGYTF
NA	TRBV6-1	TRBJ2-3	few	TGTGCCAGCAGAGCCCGACAGAACACAGATACGCAGTATTTT	CASRARQNTDTQYF
NA	TRBV28	TRBJ1-6	many	TGTGCCAGCAGTTTATTCAGGGAAAGTAATTCACCCCTCCACTTT	CASSLFRESNSPLHF
NA	TRBV6-1	TRBJ1-5	few	TGTGCCAGCAGTTCCACGCCTGGGGGTGGTCAGCCCCAGCATTTT	CASSSTPGGGQPQHF
TRBD2	TRBV11-2	TRBJ2-1	many	TGTGCCAGCAGCCCACGTCCGCGGGGGGGTGACAATGAGCAGTTCTTC	CASSPRPRGGDNEQFF
TRBD1	TRBV29-1	TRBJ1-1	NA	TGCAGCCCGACCCCGACAGGGGATACTGAAGCTTTCTTT	CSPTPTGDTEAFF
NA	TRBV12-3/TRBV12-4	TRBJ2-4	many	TGTGCCAGCAGTTTTCGTTCTGACGCCCCAGCCAAAAACATTCAGTACTTC	CASSFRSDAPAKNIQYF
NA	TRBV18	TRBJ1-6	NA	TGTGCCAGCTCAACGGCCCATGGGGATAATTCACCCCTCCACTTT	CASSTAHGDNSPLHF
TRBD2	TRBV5-4	TRBJ2-7	NA	TGTGCCAGCAGCTTACGGCTCGGGGGGGCCTACGAGCAGTACTTC	CASSLRLGGAYEQYF
NA	TRBV5-1	TRBJ2-5	NA	TGCGCCAGCAGCTACGGACGGCTCGAGACCCAGTACTTC	CASSYGRLETQYF
TRBD1	TRBV2	TRBJ1-5	many	TGTGCCAGCAAGGGACAGGGAGATCAGCCCCAGCATTTT	CASKGQGDQPQHF
NA	TRBV20-1	TRBJ1-1	many	TGCAGTGCTAGGTTAGGGGCGGGAAACACTGAAGCTTTCTTT	CSARLGAGNTEAFF
TRBD1	TRBV11-2	TRBJ2-7	NA	TGTGCCAGCAGCAGAAATTCGGGACAGGCGCTTTACGAGCAGTACTTC	CASSRNSGQALYEQYF
NA	TRBV7-2	TRBJ2-7	few	TGTGCCAGCAGCCCCGTGATCGGCTACGAGCAGTACTTC	CASSPVIGYEQYF
TRBD1	TRBV29-1	TRBJ2-7	many	TGCAGCGTTGTGGGTCCAGGGACAGGGGACCACGAGCAGTACTTC	CSVVGPGTGDHEQYF
NA	TRBV5-1	TRBJ1-2	many	TGCGCCAGCAGCTCCCGAGGAGGTCCTAACTATGGCTACACCTTC	CASSSRGGPNYGYTF
NA	TRBV19	TRBJ2-4	NA	TGTGCCAGTAGTATCTGGGGGCCCGGAAACATTCAGTACTTC	CASSIWGPGNIQYF
TRBD1	TRBV5-1	TRBJ1-4	NA	TGCGCCAGCAGCTTGGGAACCAGGACAGGGTCTGAAAAACTGTTTTTT	CASSLGTRTGSEKLFF
TRBD1	TRBV19	TRBJ2-7	NA	TGTGCCAGTAGTATTATCCAGGGGGCGGCCTACGAGCAGTACTTC	CASSIIQGAAYEQYF
TRBD1	TRBV7-9	TRBJ2-1	many	TGTGCCAGTGGGACAGGGGCAGATGAGCAGTTCTTC	CASGTGADEQFF
TRBD1	TRBV28	TRBJ2-7	NA	TGTGCCAGCAGTCGCCCCGGGACAGGGGGCATCGAGCAGTACTTC	CASSRPGTGGIEQYF
TRBD2	TRBV10-2	TRBJ2-1	NA	TGCGCCTCAGGGGGGACTAGCAGTCGCGAGCAGTTCTTC	CASGGTSSREQFF
TRBD1	TRBV20-1	TRBJ1-1	many	TGCAGTGCTAGGACCCCGACAGGGGGACTGAACACTGAAGCTTTCTTT	CSARTPTGGLNTEAFF
NA	TRBV7-9	TRBJ2-7	few	TGTGCCAGCAGCCCAGAATGGGGAACAGGGAACGAGCAGTACTTC	CASSPEWGTGNEQYF
TRBD2	TRBV19	TRBJ2-1	few	TGTGCCAGTAGTATGGGGACTAGCGGGGGGGCCAGGGGCTCCTACAATGAGCAGTTCTTC	CASSMGTSGGARGSYNEQFF
NA	TRBV3-1	TRBJ2-3	many	TGTGCCAGCAGCCAAGACGAGGGGTTAGCAGATACGCAGTATTTT	CASSQDEGLADTQYF